The next 11 T cell receptor beta chains were all read from a single sample in a study of response to subunit inactivated influenza vaccine. TCRdb redid the calling of the RT-PCR reads with MiXCR, one entry per CDR3 protein. This table has 500,000 to 600,000 distinct CDR3 sequences, 13% appearing once. The sequencing here drew on PBMCs from blood, taken around seven weeks after vaccination. The source of these receptors is a man over 45 who received an inactivated influenza vaccine.

The V gene is TRBV19, the J gene TRBJ2-7; the D gene is possibly TRBD2 (5 bases). V was pared by 6 bases and J by 9 bases, with 21 bases between. CDR1 LNHDA and CDR2 SQIVND come from the germline V gene (reference sequence). CDR3 length: 14 amino acids. CDR3 amino acids: CASRDHGLDPRQYF. For the CDR3, the DNA is TGTGCCAGTAGAGACCACGGACTGGACCCCAGGCAGTACTTC.

Many counts were recorded for this clonotype. The chain links TRBV12-3 or TRBV12-4 to TRBJ2-1, with 9 nucleotides matching TRBD2. This CDR3 region has 15 residues. J gave up 7 bases and V 5 bases, and 9 bases lay outside the gene matches. The CDR3 sequence is CASSPTGTSKNEQFF. The CDR3 DNA follows: TGTGCCAGCAGTCCAACGGGGACTAGCAAGAATGAGCAGTTCTTC.

This clonotype was detected a few times. This chain connects TRBV10-3 to TRBJ2-1; no reliable D call. CDR1 is ENHRY, CDR2 SYGVKD, per germline. The V and J ends lost 3 bases and 8 bases respectively, with 11 bases between them. The CDR3 is 13 residues long. The CDR3 sequence: CAISEGFRDEQFF. The CDR3 bases are TGTGCCATCAGTGAAGGGTTTAGGGATGAGCAGTTCTTC.

This clonotype was recorded at least ten times. The gene calls are TRBV7-8 and TRBJ2-3; TRBD1 agrees at 7 bases. The V segment lost 4 bases and the J segment 5 bases; nucleotides outside the gene matches: 6. CDR1 is SGHVS and CDR2 is FQNEAQ in the germline V gene. The CDR3 has 14 amino acids. The CDR3 sequence is CASSYEGAQDTQYF. The CDR3 DNA reads as TGTGCCAGCAGCTATGAGGGGGCCCAAGATACGCAGTATTTT.

The V gene is TRBV6-5, the J gene TRBJ2-2; no firm D call. Trimming cost V 2 bases and J 1 base, with 2 bases left between them. CDR3 length: 13 amino acids. Germline CDR1 reads MNHEY; CDR2 reads SVGAGI. The CDR3 loop reads CASSYENTGELFF. CDR3 sequence (DNA): TGTGCCAGCAGTTACGAGAACACCGGGGAGCTGTTTTTT.

The CDR3 region has the DNA TGCAGTGCTATCCCTGGAATAGCGGGACAAAGAGAGACCCAGTACTTC. Its translation is CSAIPGIAGQRETQYF. This chain connects TRBV20-1 to TRBJ2-5; 8 bases line up with TRBD2. The germline V gene encodes CDR1 DFQATT and CDR2 SNEGSKA (reference sequence). The CDR3 runs 16 residues. Trimming cost V 4 bases and J 4 bases; bases outside gene matches: 14.

The J gene is TRBJ2-7, the V gene TRBV28, with D perhaps matching TRBD2 (6 bases). CDR3 size: 16 residues. Germline lookup yields CDR1 MDHEN and CDR2 SYDVKM. V lost 6 bases and J 1 base, leaving 19 bases between the germline ends. CDR3 nucleotide sequence: TGTGCCAGCAGCCCTATCTGGGGAGGCAGATCCTACGAGCAGTACTTC. Translation: CASSPIWGGRSYEQYF.

CDR3 sequence reads: CSARDLDRAWEQFF. The CDR3 region has the DNA TGCAGTGCTAGAGATCTAGACAGGGCATGGGAGCAGTTCTTC. This chain links TRBV20-1 with TRBJ2-1, with 7 nucleotides matching TRBD1. Germline V gives CDR1 DFQATT, CDR2 SNEGSKA (reference sequence). The CDR3 is 14 residues long. With 0 bases clipped from V and 10 bases from J, the junction kept 9 bases outside the gene matches.

For this clonotype: Mismatch with germline at one junction end may stem from a read error. The gene calls are TRBV20-1 and TRBJ2-5; TRBD2 matches 7 bases. Germline values: CDR1 DFQATT, CDR2 SNEGSKA (reference sequence). The CDR3 has 17 amino acids. CDR3 bases: TGCTGTGCTAGAGATATAACGGCTAGCGGAGTACAAGAGACCCAGTACTTC. Translation: CCARDITASGVQETQYF.

Ten or more counts support this clonotype. This chain joins TRBV20-1 and TRBJ2-7, with D possibly matching TRBD2 (6 bases). Germline V CDR1 and CDR2: DFQATT, SNEGSKA (reference sequence). The ends were cut back, 5 bases at V and 0 bases at J, with 14 bases in the middle. The CDR3 covers 14 residues. The CDR3 region has the DNA TGCAGTGCTCCCCATAGCGGTACCTCCTACGAGCAGTACTTC. It encodes CSAPHSGTSYEQYF.

This clonotype occurred many times. The rearrangement links TRBV11-2 to TRBJ1-1; perhaps TRBD1 as D (5 bases). Trimming stripped 2 bases from V and 1 base from J, with 8 bases between. The germline gives CDR1 SGHAT, CDR2 FQNNGV. This CDR3 is built from 14 residues. The CDR3 DNA follows: TGTGCCAGCAGCTTATACAGGAAGAACACTGAAGCTTTCTTT. It is translated as CASSLYRKNTEAFF.